These T cell receptor beta chains were read from a single sample in a study of T cell responses to AZD1222 COVID-19 vaccine. Sequenced by immunoSEQ multiplex PCR; TCRdb stores in-frame clones only, minus some. The sample has 150,000 to 200,000 clones, just over 90% seen once. The specimen was peripheral blood, collected 28 days after the second AZD1222 dose. The receptor source for this set is an adult who received the AZD1222 COVID-19 vaccine. Each CDR3 is given with its conserved first and last residue. The order of the fields is clone size, V gene, J gene, CDR3 length, CDR3 protein. Clone size, where shown, is once, few, many, or a class for clones that have expanded.

.,TRBV9,TRBJ1-5,13,CASSGGGFQPQHF
.,TRBV9,TRBJ2-3,17,CASSLSDGGYSTDTQYF
.,TRBV25-1,TRBJ2-7,11,CASSVNYEQYF
once,TRBV6-2/TRBV6-3,TRBJ1-6,16,CASSRGQGALNSPLHF
.,TRBV21-1,TRBJ1-5,16,CASTLGGKEDNQPQHF
.,TRBV5-5,TRBJ2-7,16,CASSAGGSGYSYEQYF
.,TRBV5-4,TRBJ2-7,14,CASSSGTGYDEQYF
.,TRBV12-5,TRBJ2-3,16,CASGYGTSGSRDTQYF
.,TRBV13,TRBJ2-1,18,CASSFNRLAGGPGDEQFF
.,TRBV18,TRBJ2-7,15,CASSPPRTGTYEQYF
.,TRBV6-5,TRBJ1-1,15,CASSYSIQGNTEAFF
.,TRBV19,TRBJ1-1,16,CASSVGPISLIPEAFF
.,TRBV7-9,TRBJ1-6,12,CASRLRDSPLHF
once,TRBV4-1,TRBJ1-2,15,CASSQVGSTNYGYTF
.,TRBV11-3,TRBJ2-1,13,CASSYPGLNEQFF
.,TRBV7-9,TRBJ2-1,14,CASSEARGRDEQFF
.,TRBV19,TRBJ1-1,13,CASSISFHTEAFF
.,TRBV4-1,TRBJ1-6,16,CASSQEQSSYNSPLHF
.,TRBV4-3,TRBJ1-6,14,CASSQDIGNSPLHF
.,TRBV13,TRBJ2-7,15,CASSSGDGNSYEQYF
.,TRBV18,TRBJ1-4,15,CASSPRTGEREKLFF
.,TRBV6-5,TRBJ2-7,16,CASSYLDRSTQDEQYF
.,TRBV24-1,TRBJ2-1,16,CATSDLLFRTLEEQFF
.,TRBV14,TRBJ2-1,15,CASSQVMRAGNEQFF
.,TRBV27,TRBJ2-3,17,CASRPTGLAGGTDTQYF
once,TRBV30,TRBJ1-1,12,CAWRQENTEAFF
.,TRBV28,TRBJ2-3,17,CASKRPLGLAGADTQYF
.,TRBV7-2,TRBJ1-1,15,CASSARQGTSTEAFF
.,TRBV25-1,TRBJ2-1,16,CASYTSGMGPYNEQFF
.,TRBV29-1,TRBJ2-5,12,CSGAFVGGSQYF
.,TRBV27,TRBJ1-2,15,CASSSPRQGSYGYTF
.,TRBV20-1,TRBJ1-5,13,CSASSGVYPPQHF
.,TRBV14,TRBJ1-4,16,CASSPLGSGVNEKLFF
.,TRBV13,TRBJ1-1,13,CASSPRPTHEAFF
once,TRBV30,TRBJ1-1,17,CAWTLAPTGVSHTEAFF
.,TRBV3-1/TRBV3-2,TRBJ1-2,13,CASSQYDGSALSF
.,TRBV24-1,TRBJ1-2,14,CATSDPPFGYGYTF
.,TRBV6-5,TRBJ2-7,14,CASSLGQGVYEQYF
.,TRBV30,TRBJ1-2,13,CAGTGTGGYGYTF
.,TRBV30,TRBJ1-1,16,CAWSGGTGFEGTEAFF
.,TRBV5-1,TRBJ1-1,16,CASSIQTVSMNTEAFF
.,TRBV6-6,TRBJ1-2,12,CASSFPQRGYTF
.,TRBV2,TRBJ2-7,15,CASSSRQGVSYEQYF
.,TRBV28,TRBJ1-5,15,CASSPRQVTAQPQHF
.,TRBV27,TRBJ1-5,15,CASSLGRDANQPQHF
.,TRBV12-3/TRBV12-4,TRBJ1-1,13,CASSSRGKTEAFF
.,TRBV19,TRBJ1-2,15,CASRDRPDASRGYTF
.,TRBV15,TRBJ2-7,16,CATSTGGGLNSYEQYF
.,TRBV6-2/TRBV6-3,TRBJ2-7,14,CASSKTSGRGEQYF
.,TRBV6-5,TRBJ1-5,15,CASDRTGNSNQPQHF
.,TRBV6-1,TRBJ1-4,17,CASSDRKTIRGDEKLFF
.,TRBV6-5,TRBJ1-6,15,CASTTGGRYNSPLHF
.,TRBV28,TRBJ1-1,15,CASSSHGAGNTEAFF
.,TRBV4-2,TRBJ2-7,15,CASSISDSPSYEQYF
.,TRBV6-5,TRBJ1-2,14,CASSYSSTNYGYTF
.,TRBV12-3/TRBV12-4,TRBJ2-5,11,CASSPGETQYF